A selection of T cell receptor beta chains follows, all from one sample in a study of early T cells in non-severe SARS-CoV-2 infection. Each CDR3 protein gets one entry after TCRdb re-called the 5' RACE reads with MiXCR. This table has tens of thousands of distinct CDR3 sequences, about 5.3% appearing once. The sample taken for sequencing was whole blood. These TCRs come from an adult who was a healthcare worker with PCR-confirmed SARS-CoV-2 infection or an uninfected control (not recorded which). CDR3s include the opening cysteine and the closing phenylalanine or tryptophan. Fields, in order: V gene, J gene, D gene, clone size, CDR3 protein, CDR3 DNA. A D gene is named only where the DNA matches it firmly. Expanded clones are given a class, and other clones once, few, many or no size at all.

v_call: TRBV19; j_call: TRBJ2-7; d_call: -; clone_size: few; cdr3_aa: CASSRQASYEQYF; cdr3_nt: TGTGCCAGTAGTCGACAGGCCTCCTACGAGCAGTACTTC
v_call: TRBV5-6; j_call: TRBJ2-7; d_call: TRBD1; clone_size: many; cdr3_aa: CASTRDSPYEQYF; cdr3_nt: TGTGCCAGCACACGGGACAGTCCCTACGAGCAGTACTTC
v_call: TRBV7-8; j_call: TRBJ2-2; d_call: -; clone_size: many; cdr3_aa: CASSPGAGELFF; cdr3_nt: TGTGCCAGCAGCCCCGGGGCCGGGGAGCTGTTTTTT
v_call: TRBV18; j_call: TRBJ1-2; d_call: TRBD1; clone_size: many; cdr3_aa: CASSRQSGTGVRQGYGYTF; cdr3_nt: TGTGCCAGCTCACGACAATCCGGGACAGGGGTTCGCCAAGGCTATGGCTACACCTTC
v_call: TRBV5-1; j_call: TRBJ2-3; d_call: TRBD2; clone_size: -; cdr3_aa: CASNVAGTSTDTQYF; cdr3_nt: TGCGCCAGCAATGTAGCGGGGACTAGCACAGATACGCAGTATTTT
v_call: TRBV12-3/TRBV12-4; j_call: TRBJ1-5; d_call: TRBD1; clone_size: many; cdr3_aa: CASMGGGVQPQHF; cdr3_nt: TGTGCCAGCATGGGAGGGGGCGTTCAGCCCCAGCATTTT
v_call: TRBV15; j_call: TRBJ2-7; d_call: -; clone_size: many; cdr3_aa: CATSMGHQPYEQYF; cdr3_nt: TGTGCCACCAGTATGGGACACCAACCCTACGAGCAGTACTTC
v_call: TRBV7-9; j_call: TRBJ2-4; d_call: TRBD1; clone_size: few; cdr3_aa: CASSRGGLAKNIQYF; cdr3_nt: TGTGCCAGCAGCCGAGGGGGCTTAGCCAAAAACATTCAGTACTTC
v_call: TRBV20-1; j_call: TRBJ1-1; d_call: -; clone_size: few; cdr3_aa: CSAQEENTEAFF; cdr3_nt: TGCAGTGCCCAGGAAGAGAACACTGAAGCTTTCTTT
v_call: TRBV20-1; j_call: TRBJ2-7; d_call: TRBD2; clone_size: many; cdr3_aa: CSARDVGLAGSEQYF; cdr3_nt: TGCAGTGCTAGAGATGTCGGGCTAGCGGGGAGCGAGCAGTACTTC
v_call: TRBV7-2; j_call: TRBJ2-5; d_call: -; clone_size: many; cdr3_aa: CASSLVLGRETQYF; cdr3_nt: TGTGCCAGCAGCTTAGTGTTAGGGCGGGAGACCCAGTACTTC
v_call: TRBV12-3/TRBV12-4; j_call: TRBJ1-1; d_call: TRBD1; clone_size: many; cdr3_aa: CASRRTPGQGNTEAFF; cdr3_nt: TGTGCCAGCAGGAGAACCCCGGGACAGGGGAACACTGAAGCTTTCTTT
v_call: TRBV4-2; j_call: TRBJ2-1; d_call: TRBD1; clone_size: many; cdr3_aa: CASSHHPGQGRNEQFF; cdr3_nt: TGTGCCAGCAGCCATCACCCGGGACAGGGGCGGAATGAGCAGTTCTTC
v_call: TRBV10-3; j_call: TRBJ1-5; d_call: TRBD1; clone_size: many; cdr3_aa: CAISSGTGGFNQPQHF; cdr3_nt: TGTGCCATCAGTTCCGGGACAGGGGGCTTCAATCAGCCCCAGCATTTT
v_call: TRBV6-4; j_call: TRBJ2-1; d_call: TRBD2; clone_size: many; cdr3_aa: CASSEAGGSYNEQFF; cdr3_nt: TGTGCCAGCAGTGAAGCGGGAGGCTCCTACAATGAGCAGTTCTTC
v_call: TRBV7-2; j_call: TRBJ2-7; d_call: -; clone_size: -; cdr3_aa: CASSQQRSSYEQYF; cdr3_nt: TGTGCCAGCAGCCAACAGCGTTCCTCCTACGAGCAGTACTTC
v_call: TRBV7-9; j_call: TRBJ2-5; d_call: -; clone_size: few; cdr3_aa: CASSLFTGETQYF; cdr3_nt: TGTGCCAGCAGCTTATTCACCGGAGAGACCCAGTACTTC
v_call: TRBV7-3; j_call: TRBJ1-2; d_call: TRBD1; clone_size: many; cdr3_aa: CASSLTRTGNYGYTF; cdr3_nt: TGTGCCAGCAGCTTGACGCGGACAGGCAACTATGGCTACACCTTC
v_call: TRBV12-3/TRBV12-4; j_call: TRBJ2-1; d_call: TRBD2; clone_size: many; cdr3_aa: CASGSSGYNEQFF; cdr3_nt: TGTGCCAGCGGTTCTAGCGGTTACAATGAGCAGTTCTTC
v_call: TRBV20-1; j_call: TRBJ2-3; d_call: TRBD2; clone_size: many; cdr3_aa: CSASASGVTDTQYF; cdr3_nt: TGCAGTGCTAGCGCTAGCGGGGTCACAGATACGCAGTATTTT
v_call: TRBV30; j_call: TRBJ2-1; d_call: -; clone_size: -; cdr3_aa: CAWSMRGEQFF; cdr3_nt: TGTGCCTGGAGTATGAGGGGAGAGCAGTTCTTC
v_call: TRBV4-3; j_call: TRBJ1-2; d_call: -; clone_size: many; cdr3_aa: CASSQDSRGTYLKF; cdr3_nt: TGCGCCAGCAGCCAAGATAGTAGGGGGACCTACCTCAAATTC
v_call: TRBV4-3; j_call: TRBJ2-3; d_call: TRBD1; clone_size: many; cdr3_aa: CASSRGQATDTQYF; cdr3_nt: TGCGCCAGCAGTCGAGGACAGGCCACAGATACGCAGTATTTT
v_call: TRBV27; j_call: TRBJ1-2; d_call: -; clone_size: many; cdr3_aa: CASSPGTRIYGYTF; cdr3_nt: TGTGCCAGCAGTCCAGGGACACGGATCTATGGCTACACCTTC
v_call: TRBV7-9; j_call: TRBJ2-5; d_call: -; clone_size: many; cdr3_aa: CASSLMVTETQYF; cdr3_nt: TGTGCCAGCAGCTTAATGGTCACGGAGACCCAGTACTTC
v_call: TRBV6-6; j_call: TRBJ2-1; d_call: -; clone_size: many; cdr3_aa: CASSLAAGAQTSYNEQFF; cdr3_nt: TGTGCCAGCAGCCTCGCGGCAGGGGCCCAAACTTCCTACAATGAGCAGTTCTTC
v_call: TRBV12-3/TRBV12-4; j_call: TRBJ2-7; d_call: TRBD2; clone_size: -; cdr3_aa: CASSLGREGYEQYF; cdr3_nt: TGTGCCAGCAGTTTAGGGCGGGAGGGCTACGAGCAGTACTTC
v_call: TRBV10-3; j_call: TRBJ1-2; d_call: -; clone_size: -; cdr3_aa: CAISVDLNYGYTF; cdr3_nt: TGTGCCATCAGTGTGGACCTTAACTATGGCTACACCTTC
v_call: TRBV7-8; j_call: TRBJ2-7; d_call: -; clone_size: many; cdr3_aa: CASSLSREQYF; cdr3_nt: TGTGCCAGCAGCTTATCTCGAGAGCAGTACTTC
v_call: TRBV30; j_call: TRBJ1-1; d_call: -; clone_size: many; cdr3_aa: CAWSRGPMNTEAFF; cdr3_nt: TGTGCCTGGAGTAGGGGACCTATGAACACTGAAGCTTTCTTT
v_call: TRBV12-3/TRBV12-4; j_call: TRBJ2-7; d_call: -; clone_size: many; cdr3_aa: CASSSNQQGEQYF; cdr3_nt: TGTGCCAGCAGTTCCAACCAACAGGGCGAGCAGTACTTC
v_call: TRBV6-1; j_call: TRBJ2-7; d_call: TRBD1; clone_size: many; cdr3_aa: CASSGTTGGPLQQYF; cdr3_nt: TGTGCCAGCAGTGGGACCACAGGGGGCCCCCTTCAGCAGTACTTC
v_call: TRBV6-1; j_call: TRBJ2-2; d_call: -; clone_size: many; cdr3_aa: CASRVQADTGELFF; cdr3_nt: TGTGCCAGCAGGGTTCAAGCGGACACCGGGGAGCTGTTTTTT
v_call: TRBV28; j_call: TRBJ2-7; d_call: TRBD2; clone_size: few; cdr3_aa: CASVSGGASGTYEQYF; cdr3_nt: TGTGCCAGCGTGAGTGGCGGGGCTAGCGGGACCTACGAGCAGTACTTC
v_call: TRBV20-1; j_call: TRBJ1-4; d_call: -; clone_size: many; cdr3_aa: CSARAGTSNEKLFF; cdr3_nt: TGCAGTGCTAGGGCCGGGACGTCGAATGAAAAACTGTTTTTT
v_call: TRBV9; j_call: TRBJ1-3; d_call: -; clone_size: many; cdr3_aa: CASSVAPGTSSGNTIYF; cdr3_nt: TGTGCCAGCAGCGTAGCCCCGGGGACCAGCTCTGGAAACACCATATATTTT
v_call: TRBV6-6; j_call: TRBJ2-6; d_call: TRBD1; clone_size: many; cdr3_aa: CASTTTTGARKTSGANVLTF; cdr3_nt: TGTGCCAGCACTACAACGACAGGGGCACGGAAAACTTCTGGGGCCAACGTCCTGACTTTC
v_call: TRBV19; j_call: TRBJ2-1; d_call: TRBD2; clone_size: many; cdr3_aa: CASSIGGTSGRERFF; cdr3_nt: TGTGCCAGTAGTATAGGGGGGACTAGCGGGAGGGAACGGTTCTTC
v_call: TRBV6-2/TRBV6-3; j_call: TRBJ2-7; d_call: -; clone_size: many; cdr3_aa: CASRRQFKGPEQYF; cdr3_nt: TGTGCCAGCAGACGACAGTTTAAGGGGCCAGAGCAGTACTTC
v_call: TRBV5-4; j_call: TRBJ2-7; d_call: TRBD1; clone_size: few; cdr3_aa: CASSSGQGFYEQYF; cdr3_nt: TGTGCCAGCAGCTCCGGACAGGGTTTCTACGAGCAGTACTTC
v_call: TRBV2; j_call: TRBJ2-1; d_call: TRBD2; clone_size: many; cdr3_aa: CASSELAGNNEQFF; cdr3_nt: TGTGCCAGCAGTGAACTAGCGGGGAACAATGAGCAGTTCTTC
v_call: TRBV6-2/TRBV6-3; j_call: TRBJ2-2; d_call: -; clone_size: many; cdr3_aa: CASIPQGSGSGELFF; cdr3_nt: TGTGCCAGCATTCCACAAGGTTCCGGTTCCGGGGAGCTGTTTTTT
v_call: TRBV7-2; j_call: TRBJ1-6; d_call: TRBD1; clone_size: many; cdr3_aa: CASSPDRDNSPLHF; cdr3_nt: TGTGCCAGCAGCCCCGACAGGGATAATTCACCCCTCCACTTT
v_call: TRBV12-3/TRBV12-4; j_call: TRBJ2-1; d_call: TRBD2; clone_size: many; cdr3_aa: CASTLVSGGVDEQFF; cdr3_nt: TGTGCCAGCACCCTGGTTAGCGGGGGGGTAGATGAGCAGTTCTTC
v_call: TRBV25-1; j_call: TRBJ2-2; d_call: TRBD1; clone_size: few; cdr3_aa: CASRGTGRNTGELFF; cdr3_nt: TGTGCCAGCAGAGGGACAGGACGGAACACCGGGGAGCTGTTTTTT
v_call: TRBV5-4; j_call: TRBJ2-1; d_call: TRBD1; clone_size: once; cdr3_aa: CASRRQGDFTYNEQFF; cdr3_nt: TGTGCCAGCAGGCGACAGGGGGACTTTACCTACAATGAGCAGTTCTTC
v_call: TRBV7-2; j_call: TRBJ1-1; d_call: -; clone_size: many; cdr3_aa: CASSPRQLMNTEAFF; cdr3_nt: TGTGCCAGCAGCCCCCGACAGCTAATGAACACTGAAGCTTTCTTT
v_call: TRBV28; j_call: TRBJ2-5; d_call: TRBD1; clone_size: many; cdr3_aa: CASSLLGQGAGETQYF; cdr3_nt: TGTGCCAGCAGTTTACTGGGACAGGGGGCGGGGGAGACCCAGTACTTC
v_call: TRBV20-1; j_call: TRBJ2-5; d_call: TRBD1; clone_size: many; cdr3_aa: CSARAGLGQSTGETQYF; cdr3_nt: TGCAGTGCTAGAGCAGGGTTGGGACAGTCGACCGGGGAGACCCAGTACTTC
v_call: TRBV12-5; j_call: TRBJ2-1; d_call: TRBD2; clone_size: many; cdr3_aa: CASGLAGGSSYNEQFF; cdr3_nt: TGTGCTAGTGGTCTCGCCGGCGGGAGCTCCTACAATGAGCAGTTCTTC
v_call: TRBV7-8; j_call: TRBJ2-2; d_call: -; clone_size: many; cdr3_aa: CASSPRQNTGELFF; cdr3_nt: TGTGCCAGCAGCCCAAGACAGAACACCGGGGAGCTGTTTTTT
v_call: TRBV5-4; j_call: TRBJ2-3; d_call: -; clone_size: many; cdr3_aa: CASSKAARGDTQYF; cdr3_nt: TGTGCCAGCAGCAAGGCGGCCAGGGGAGATACGCAGTATTTT
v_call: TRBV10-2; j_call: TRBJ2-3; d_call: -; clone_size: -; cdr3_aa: CASSSTGVADTQYF; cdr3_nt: TGCGCCAGCAGTTCTACGGGAGTGGCGGATACGCAGTATTTT
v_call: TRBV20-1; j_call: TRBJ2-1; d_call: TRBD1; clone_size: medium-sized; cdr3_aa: CSARDSQGAYNEQFF; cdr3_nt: TGCAGTGCTAGAGATTCGCAGGGGGCGTACAATGAGCAGTTCTTC
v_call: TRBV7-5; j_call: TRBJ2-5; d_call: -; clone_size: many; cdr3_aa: CISVPEALALTRQETQYF; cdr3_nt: -
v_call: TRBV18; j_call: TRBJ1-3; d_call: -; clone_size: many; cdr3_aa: CASSLAATGNTIYF; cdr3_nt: TGTGCCAGCTCACTGGCAGCAACTGGAAACACCATATATTTT
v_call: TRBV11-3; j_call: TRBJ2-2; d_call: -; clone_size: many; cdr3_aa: CASSSLGGVGTGELFF; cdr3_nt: TGTGCCAGCAGCTCCCTTGGGGGAGTCGGCACCGGGGAGCTGTTTTTT
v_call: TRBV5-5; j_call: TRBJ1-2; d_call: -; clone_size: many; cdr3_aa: CASSLVTRSYGYTF; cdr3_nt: TGTGCCAGCAGCTTGGTCACGAGGAGCTATGGCTACACCTTC
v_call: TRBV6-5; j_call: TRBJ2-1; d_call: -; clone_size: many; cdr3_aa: CASSQGAGAYNEQFF; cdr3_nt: TGTGCCAGCAGTCAGGGGGCGGGAGCCTACAATGAGCAGTTCTTC
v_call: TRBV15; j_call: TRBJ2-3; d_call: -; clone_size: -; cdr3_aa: CATSDPDTQYF; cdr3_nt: TGTGCCACCAGCGACCCAGATACGCAGTATTTT